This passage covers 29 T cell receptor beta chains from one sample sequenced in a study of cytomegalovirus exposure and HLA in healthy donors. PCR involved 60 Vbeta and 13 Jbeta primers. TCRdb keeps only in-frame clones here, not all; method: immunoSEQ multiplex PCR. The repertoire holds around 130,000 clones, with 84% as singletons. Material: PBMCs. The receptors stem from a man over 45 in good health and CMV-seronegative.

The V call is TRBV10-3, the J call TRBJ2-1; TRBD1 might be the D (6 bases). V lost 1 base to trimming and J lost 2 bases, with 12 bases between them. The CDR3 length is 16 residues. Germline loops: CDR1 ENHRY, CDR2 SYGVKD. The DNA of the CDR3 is TGTGCCATCAGTGAGTACCCGGACAGCGCCTACAATGAGCAGTTCTTC. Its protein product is CAISEYPDSAYNEQFF.

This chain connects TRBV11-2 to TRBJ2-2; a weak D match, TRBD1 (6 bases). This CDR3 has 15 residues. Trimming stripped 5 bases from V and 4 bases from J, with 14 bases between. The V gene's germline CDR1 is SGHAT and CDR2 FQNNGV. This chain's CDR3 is CASSDPGHITGELFF. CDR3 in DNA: TGTGCCAGCAGCGATCCGGGACATATCACCGGGGAGCTGTTTTTT.

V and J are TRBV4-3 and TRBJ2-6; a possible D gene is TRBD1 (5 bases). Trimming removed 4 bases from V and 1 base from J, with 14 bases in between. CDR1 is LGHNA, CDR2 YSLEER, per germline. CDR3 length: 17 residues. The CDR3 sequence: CASSLQGRVSGANVLTF. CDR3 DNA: TGCGCCAGCAGCCTCCAGGGCAGGGTTTCTGGGGCCAACGTCCTGACTTTC.

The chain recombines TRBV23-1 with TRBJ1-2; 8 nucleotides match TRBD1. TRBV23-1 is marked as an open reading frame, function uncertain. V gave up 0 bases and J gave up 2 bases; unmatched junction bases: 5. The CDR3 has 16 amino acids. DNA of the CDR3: TGCGCCAGCAGTCAATCAAGGGACAGGCGAAACTATGGCTACACCTTC. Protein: CASSQSRDRRNYGYTF.

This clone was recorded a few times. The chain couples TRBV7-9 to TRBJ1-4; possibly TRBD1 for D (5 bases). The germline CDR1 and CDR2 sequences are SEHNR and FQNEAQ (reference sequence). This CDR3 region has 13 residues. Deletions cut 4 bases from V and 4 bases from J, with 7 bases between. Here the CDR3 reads CASSSGLNEKLFF. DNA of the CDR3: TGTGCCAGCAGCTCGGGACTTAATGAAAAACTGTTTTTT.

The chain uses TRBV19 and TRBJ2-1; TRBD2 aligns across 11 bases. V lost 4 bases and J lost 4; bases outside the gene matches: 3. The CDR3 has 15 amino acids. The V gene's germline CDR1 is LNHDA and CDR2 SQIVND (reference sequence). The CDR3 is CASSRASGGYNEQFF. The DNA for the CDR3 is TGTGCCAGTAGTAGGGCTAGCGGGGGGTACAATGAGCAGTTCTTC.

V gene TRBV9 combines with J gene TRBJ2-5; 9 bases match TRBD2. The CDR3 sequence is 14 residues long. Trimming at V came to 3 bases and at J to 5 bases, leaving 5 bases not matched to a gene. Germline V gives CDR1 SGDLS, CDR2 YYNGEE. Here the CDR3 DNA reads TGTGCCAGCAGCGCGGGACTAGCCAGGGAGACCCAGTACTTC. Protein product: CASSAGLARETQYF.

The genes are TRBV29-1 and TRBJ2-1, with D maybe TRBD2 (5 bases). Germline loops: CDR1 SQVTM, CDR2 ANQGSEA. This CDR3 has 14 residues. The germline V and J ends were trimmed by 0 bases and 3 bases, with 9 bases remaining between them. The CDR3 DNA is TGCAGCGTTGAAGATGTTGGAGGCTACAATGAGCAGTTCTTC. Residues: CSVEDVGGYNEQFF.

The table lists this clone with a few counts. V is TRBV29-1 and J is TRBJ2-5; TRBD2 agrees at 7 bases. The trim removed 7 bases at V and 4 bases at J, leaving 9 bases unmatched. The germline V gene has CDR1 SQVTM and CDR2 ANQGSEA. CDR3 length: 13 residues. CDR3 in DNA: TGCAGCGCCCGACGGGGGGTCAGAGAGACCCAGTACTTC. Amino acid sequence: CSARRGVRETQYF.

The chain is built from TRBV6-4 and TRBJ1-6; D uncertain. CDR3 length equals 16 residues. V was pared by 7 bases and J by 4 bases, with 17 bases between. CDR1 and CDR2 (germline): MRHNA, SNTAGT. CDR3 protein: CASKSEAGLYNSPLHF. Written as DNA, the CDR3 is TGTGCCAGCAAATCCGAGGCAGGACTATATAATTCACCCCTCCACTTT.

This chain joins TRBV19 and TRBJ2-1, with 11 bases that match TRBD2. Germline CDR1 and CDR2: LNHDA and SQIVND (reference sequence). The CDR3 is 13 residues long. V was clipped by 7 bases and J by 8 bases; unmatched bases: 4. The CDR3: CASKVAGGHEQFF. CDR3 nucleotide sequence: TGTGCCAGTAAGGTAGCGGGGGGGCATGAGCAGTTCTTC. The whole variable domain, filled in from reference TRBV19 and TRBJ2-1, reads DGGITQSPKYLFRKEGQNVTLSCEQNLNHDAMYWYRQDPGQGLRLIYYSQIVNDFQKGDIAEGYSVSREKKESFPLTVTSAQKNPTAFYLCASKVAGGHEQFFGPGTRLTVL.

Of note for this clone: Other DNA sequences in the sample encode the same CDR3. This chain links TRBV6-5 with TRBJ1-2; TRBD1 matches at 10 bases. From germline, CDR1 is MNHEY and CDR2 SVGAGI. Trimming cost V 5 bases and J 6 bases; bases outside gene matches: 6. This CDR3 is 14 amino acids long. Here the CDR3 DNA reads TGTGCCAGCAGTAGACAGGGGGCGCGAGATGGCTACACCTTC. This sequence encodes CASSRQGARDGYTF.

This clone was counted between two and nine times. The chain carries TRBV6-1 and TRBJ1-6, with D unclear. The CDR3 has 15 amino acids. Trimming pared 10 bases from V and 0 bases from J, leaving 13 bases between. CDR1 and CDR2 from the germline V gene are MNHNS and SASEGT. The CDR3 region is CATGTGSSYNSPLHF. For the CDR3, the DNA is TGTGCCACGGGAACCGGAAGCTCCTATAATTCACCCCTCCACTTT.

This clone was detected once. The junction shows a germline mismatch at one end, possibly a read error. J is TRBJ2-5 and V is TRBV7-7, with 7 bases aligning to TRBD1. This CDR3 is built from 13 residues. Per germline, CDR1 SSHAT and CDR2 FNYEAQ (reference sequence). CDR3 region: CASSTGVGETQYF. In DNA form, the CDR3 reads TGTGCTAGCAGCACAGGGGTGGGGGAGACCCAGTACTTC.

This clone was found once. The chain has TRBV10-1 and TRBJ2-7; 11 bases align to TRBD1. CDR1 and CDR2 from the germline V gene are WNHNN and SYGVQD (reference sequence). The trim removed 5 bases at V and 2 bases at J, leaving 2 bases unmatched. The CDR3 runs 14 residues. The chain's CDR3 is CASSPDRGPYEQYF. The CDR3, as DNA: TGCGCCAGCAGTCCGGACAGGGGGCCCTACGAGCAGTACTTC.

In DNA form, the CDR3 reads TGTGCCAGCAGCTTCTTAGCGGGGGTCACCGGGGAGCTGTTTTTT. It yields the protein CASSFLAGVTGELFF. The rearrangement links TRBV7-3 to TRBJ2-2; 9 nucleotides line up with TRBD2. Germline lookup yields CDR1 SGHTA and CDR2 FQGTGA. The V and J ends lost 3 bases and 4 bases, in that order; junction bases with no gene match: 3. This CDR3 has 15 amino acids.

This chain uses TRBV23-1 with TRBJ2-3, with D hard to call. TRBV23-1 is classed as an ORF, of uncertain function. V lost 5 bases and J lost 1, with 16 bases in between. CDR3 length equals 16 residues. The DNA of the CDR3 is TGCGCCAGCAGTAACAACACAGAAACGGGCACAGATACGCAGTATTTT. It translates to CASSNNTETGTDTQYF.

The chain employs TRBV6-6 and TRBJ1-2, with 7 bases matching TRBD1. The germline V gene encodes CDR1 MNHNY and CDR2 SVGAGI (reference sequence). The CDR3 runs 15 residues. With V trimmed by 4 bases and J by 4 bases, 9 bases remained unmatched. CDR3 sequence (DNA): TGTGCCAGCAGTTTTCCGAAACAGGGGCGCTATGGCTACACCTTC. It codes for CASSFPKQGRYGYTF.

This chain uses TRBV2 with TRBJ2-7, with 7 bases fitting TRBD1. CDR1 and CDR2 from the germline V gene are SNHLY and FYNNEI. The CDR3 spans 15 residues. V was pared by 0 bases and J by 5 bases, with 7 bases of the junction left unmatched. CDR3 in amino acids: CASSEAHLQGNEQYF. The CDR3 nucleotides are TGTGCCAGCAGTGAAGCACACCTACAGGGGAACGAGCAGTACTTC.

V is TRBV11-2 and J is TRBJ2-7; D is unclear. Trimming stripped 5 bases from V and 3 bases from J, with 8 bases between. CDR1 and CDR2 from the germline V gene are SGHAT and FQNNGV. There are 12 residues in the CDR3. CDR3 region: CASSPTIYEQYF. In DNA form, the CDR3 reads TGTGCCAGCAGCCCGACAATCTACGAGCAGTACTTC.

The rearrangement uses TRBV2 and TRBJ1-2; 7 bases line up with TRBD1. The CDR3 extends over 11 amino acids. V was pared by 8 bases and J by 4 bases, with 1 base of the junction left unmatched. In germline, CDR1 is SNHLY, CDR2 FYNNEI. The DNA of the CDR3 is TGTGCCAGCCGGGACAGCTATGGCTACACCTTC. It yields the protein CASRDSYGYTF.

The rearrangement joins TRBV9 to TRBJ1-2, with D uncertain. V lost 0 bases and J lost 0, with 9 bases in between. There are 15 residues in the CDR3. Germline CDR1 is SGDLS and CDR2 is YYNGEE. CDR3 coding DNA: TGTGCCAGCAGCGTAGCTGGAGCACCTAACTATGGCTACACCTTC. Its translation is CASSVAGAPNYGYTF.

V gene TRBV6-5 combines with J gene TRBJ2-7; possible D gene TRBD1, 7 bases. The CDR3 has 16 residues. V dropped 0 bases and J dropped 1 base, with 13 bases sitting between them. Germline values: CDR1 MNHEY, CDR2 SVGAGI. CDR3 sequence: CASSYSWSGGSYEQYF. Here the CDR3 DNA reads TGTGCCAGCAGTTACTCTTGGTCAGGGGGGTCCTACGAGCAGTACTTC.

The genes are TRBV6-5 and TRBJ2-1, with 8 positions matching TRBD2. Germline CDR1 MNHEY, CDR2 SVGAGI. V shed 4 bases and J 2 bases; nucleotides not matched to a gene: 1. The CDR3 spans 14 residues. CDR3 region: CASSSGGAYNEQFF. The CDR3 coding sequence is TGTGCCAGCAGTTCGGGGGGGGCCTACAATGAGCAGTTCTTC.

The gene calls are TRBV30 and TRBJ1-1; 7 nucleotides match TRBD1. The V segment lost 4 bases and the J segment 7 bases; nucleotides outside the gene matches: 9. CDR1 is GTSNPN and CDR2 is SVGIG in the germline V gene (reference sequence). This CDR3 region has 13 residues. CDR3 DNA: TGTGCCTGGACTCTAAAGGGGGCGGGTGAAGCTTTCTTT. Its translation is CAWTLKGAGEAFF.

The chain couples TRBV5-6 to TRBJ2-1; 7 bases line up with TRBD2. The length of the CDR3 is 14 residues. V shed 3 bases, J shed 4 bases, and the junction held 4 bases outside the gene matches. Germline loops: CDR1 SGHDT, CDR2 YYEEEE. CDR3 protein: CASSSGTIYNEQFF. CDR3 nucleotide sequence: TGTGCCAGCAGCTCCGGGACTATATACAATGAGCAGTTCTTC.

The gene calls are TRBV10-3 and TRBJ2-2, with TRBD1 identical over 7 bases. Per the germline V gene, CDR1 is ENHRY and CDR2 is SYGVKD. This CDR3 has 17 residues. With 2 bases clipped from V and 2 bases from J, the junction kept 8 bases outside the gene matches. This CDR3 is CAISEGYRGPNTGELFF. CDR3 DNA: TGTGCCATCAGTGAGGGTTACAGGGGCCCCAACACCGGGGAGCTGTTTTTT.

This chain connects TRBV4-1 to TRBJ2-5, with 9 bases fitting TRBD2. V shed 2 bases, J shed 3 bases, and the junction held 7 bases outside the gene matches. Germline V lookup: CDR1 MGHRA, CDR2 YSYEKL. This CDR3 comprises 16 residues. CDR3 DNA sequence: TGCGCCAGCAGCCAAAGTCGGTCTAGCGGGGAAGAGACCCAGTACTTC. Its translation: CASSQSRSSGEETQYF.

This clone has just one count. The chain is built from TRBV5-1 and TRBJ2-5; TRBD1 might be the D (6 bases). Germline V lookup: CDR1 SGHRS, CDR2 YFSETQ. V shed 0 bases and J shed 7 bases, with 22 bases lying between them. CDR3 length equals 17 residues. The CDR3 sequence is CASSLAWGTKEGATQYF. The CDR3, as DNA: TGCGCCAGCAGCTTGGCCTGGGGGACAAAGGAAGGGGCGACCCAGTACTTC.